This T cell receptor beta chain emerged from a study of T cells after yellow fever vaccination. Production of TCR cDNA was by 5'RACE template switching, which also added a universal primer site and UMIs. One entry per CDR3 protein results from TCRdb running MiXCR on the 5' RACE reads. The sample lists 200,000 to 250,000 distinct CDR3 sequences, more than 3% occurring once. The CDR3 covers 16 residues. The ends lost 0 bases at V and 10 bases at J; junction bases unmatched: 7. Germline values: CDR1 LGHNA, CDR2 YSLEER. In its sample, this clonotype was seen many times. The sequences come from CD4+ T cells sorted from PBMCs, collected 10 days after the yellow fever booster vaccination. The chain joins TRBV4-3 to TRBJ2-1; 12 bases line up with TRBD1. The sequence was collected from a man younger than 30 who received the YFV17D yellow fever vaccine. CDR3 protein: CASSQDWGTGGREQFF. The CDR3 bases are TGCGCCAGCAGCCAAGATTGGGGGACAGGGGGCAGGGAGCAGTTCTTC.